The rows below give T cell receptor beta chains drawn from one sample of a study of cytomegalovirus exposure and HLA in healthy donors. Using immunoSEQ multiplex PCR, the repertoire was profiled, and TCRdb retains in-frame clones only, with some absent. The sample shows about 86,000 clones, 70% to 80% of them seen only once. Input material: PBMCs. The receptors here all came from a woman between 40 and 50 years old in good health and CMV-seropositive. Each CDR3 is given with its conserved first and last residue. The D gene is left open where the match is weak. Clone size is shown for a subset of rows, as once, few, many or a class of expanded clone.

>-|-|TRBV30|TRBJ1-4
TGTGCCTGGAGTGGCCAGACAAATGAAAAACTGTTTTTT
CAWSGQTNEKLFF
>-|TRBD2|TRBV5-4|TRBJ2-7
TGTGCCAGCAGCTTGGGGGCGGGGGGAACCTACGAGCAGTACTTC
CASSLGAGGTYEQYF
>-|TRBD2|TRBV19|TRBJ2-6
TGTGCCAGTACCAGTCGGTCGGCGGGGGGACTCTCTGGGGCCAACGTCCTGACTTTC
CASTSRSAGGLSGANVLTF
>-|TRBD2|TRBV18|TRBJ2-5
TGTGCCAGCTCACCGGAGGTAGCGGGGAAAGAGACCCAGTACTTC
CASSPEVAGKETQYF
>-|TRBD2|TRBV18|TRBJ2-3
TGTGCCAGCTCACCGCTGGGGACTACTTCCTTACGCGATACGCAGTATTTT
CASSPLGTTSLRDTQYF
>-|-|TRBV28|TRBJ2-7
TGTGCCAGCACGCGATCTGACGAGCAGTACTTC
CASTRSDEQYF
>-|-|TRBV28|TRBJ2-1
TGTGCCAGCAGTTTGAACTTCAATGAGCAGTTCTTC
CASSLNFNEQFF
>few|-|TRBV9|TRBJ1-1
TGTGCCAGCAGCGCACGGGACACTGAAGCTTTCTTT
CASSARDTEAFF
>-|-|TRBV11-2|TRBJ2-2
TGTGCCAGCACCCGGGGTAGCCTTACCGGGGAGCTGTTTTTT
CASTRGSLTGELFF
>few|TRBD1|TRBV6-1|TRBJ1-2
TGTGCCAGCAGTCGGCAGGGGGCATTGGGCTACACCTTC
CASSRQGALGYTF
>once|TRBD1|TRBV7-2|TRBJ1-5
TGTGCCATCGCCGGGACAGGGAATTTACAGCCCCAGCATTTT
CAIAGTGNLQPQHF
>-|-|TRBV6-5|TRBJ2-7
TGTGCCAGCAGTTACTCCGACACAGAGTACGAGCAGTACTTC
CASSYSDTEYEQYF
>-|TRBD1|TRBV2|TRBJ2-1
TGTGCCAGCAGTGTCGACAGGGCGGGTAATGAGCAGTTCTTC
CASSVDRAGNEQFF
>few|-|TRBV10-3|TRBJ1-1
TGTGCCATCAGGGGAGGCACTGAAGCTTTCTTT
CAIRGGTEAFF
>-|TRBD1|TRBV11-1|TRBJ1-1
TGTGCCAGCAGCTTAGCGTGGGACAGGGAAGCTTTCTTT
CASSLAWDREAFF
>-|TRBD1|TRBV5-1|TRBJ2-1
TGCGCCAGCCTCCGGGACAGGGACTACAATGAGCAGTTCTTC
CASLRDRDYNEQFF
>-|-|TRBV10-2|TRBJ2-5
TGCGCCAGCAGTGACAGGGGAGCGGAGACCCAGTACTTC
CASSDRGAETQYF
>-|-|TRBV6-1|TRBJ1-1
TGTGCCAGCAGTGAATCGGGAAAAAACACTGAAGCTTTCTTT
CASSESGKNTEAFF
>-|-|TRBV30|TRBJ1-2
TGTGCCTGGATGTTCCTAAGACAGGAGTCTAACTATGGCTACACCTTC
CAWMFLRQESNYGYTF
>-|-|TRBV6-5|TRBJ2-3
TGTGCCAGCAGTATCTATATCTATAACACAGATACGCAGTATTTT
CASSIYIYNTDTQYF
>-|-|TRBV7-6|TRBJ1-3
TGTGCCAGCAGCTTATTAGTCTCTGGAAACACCATATATTTT
CASSLLVSGNTIYF
>-|TRBD1|TRBV2|TRBJ2-5
TGTGCCAGCAACACAGGGGGGAAACAAGAGACCCAGTACTTC
CASNTGGKQETQYF
>-|-|TRBV11-2|TRBJ2-3
TGTGCCAGCAGCTTAGATCGAGAAAATACGCAGTATTTT
CASSLDRENTQYF
>-|-|TRBV30|TRBJ1-6
TGTGCCTGGAGGGAGTTAGGAGGGAATCGGAATTCACCCCTCCACTTT
CAWRELGGNRNSPLHF
>few|TRBD2|TRBV11-3|TRBJ2-1
TGTGCCAGCAGCTCTGCGGGAGGCACGCAGTTCTTC
CASSSAGGTQFF
>-|TRBD2|TRBV19|TRBJ2-7
TGTGCCAGTAGTATCGGGGAGGGAAGAGGATTGAGGAACGAGCAGTACTTC
CASSIGEGRGLRNEQYF
>once|TRBD2|TRBV11-1|TRBJ2-7
TGTGCCAGCAGCTTTACTAGCGATAGCTCCTACGAGCAGTACTTC
CASSFTSDSSYEQYF
>-|TRBD2|TRBV13|TRBJ2-2
TGTGCCAGCAGCCCCGGGACGGGGGGGACCGGGGAGCTGTTTTTT
CASSPGTGGTGELFF
>once|TRBD1|TRBV12-5|TRBJ2-7
TGTGCTAGTGGTTTGGTAGGCAGGGTAGAGGGGGCGACGCTACACCTCCTCTCCTACGAGCAGTACTTC
CASGLVGRVEGATLHLLSYEQYF
>-|TRBD1|TRBV30|TRBJ1-5
TGTGCCTGGAGGCATCCGGGACAGACTCTTTTGGGTCAGCCCCAGCATTTT
CAWRHPGQTLLGQPQHF
>-|TRBD1|TRBV9|TRBJ2-2
TGTGCCAGCAGCCCTCGACAGGGGAGTACCGGGGAGCTGTTTTTT
CASSPRQGSTGELFF